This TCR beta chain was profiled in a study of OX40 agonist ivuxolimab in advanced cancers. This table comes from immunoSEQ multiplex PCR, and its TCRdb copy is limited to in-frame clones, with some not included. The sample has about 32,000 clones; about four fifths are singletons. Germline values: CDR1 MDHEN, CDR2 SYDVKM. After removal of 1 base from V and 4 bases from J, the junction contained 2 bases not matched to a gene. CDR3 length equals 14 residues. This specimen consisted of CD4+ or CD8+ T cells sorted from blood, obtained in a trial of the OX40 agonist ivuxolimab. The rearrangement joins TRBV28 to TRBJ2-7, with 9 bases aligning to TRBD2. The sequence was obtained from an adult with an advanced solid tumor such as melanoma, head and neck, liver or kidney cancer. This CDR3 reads CASSLLAGVYEQYF. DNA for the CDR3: TGTGCCAGCAGTTTATTAGCGGGAGTTTACGAGCAGTACTTC. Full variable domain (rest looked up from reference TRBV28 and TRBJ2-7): DVKVTQSSRYLVKRTGEKVFLECVQDMDHENMFWYRQDPGLGLRLIYFSYDVKMKEKGDIPEGYSVSREKKERFSLILESASTNQTSMYLCASSLLAGVYEQYFGPGTRLTVT.